A selection of T cell receptor beta chains follows, all from one sample in a study of T cell responses to AZD1222 COVID-19 vaccine. The table came from immunoSEQ multiplex PCR; TCRdb's copy has only in-frame clones and leaves some out. The table has approximately 150,000 clones, around 89% seen once; the top ten hold around 1.6%. The sample in question was peripheral blood, obtained on day 0 of AZD1222 vaccination. The source of these receptors is an adult in good health. The CDR3 runs from the conserved cysteine through the conserved F or W. Each record gives: J gene, D gene, CDR3 length, V gene, clone size, CDR3 DNA, CDR3 protein. A D gene is named only where the DNA matches it firmly. The size entry is marked missing in some rows and otherwise reads once, few, many or a size class.

TRBJ1-6 - 16 TRBV7-3 - TGTGCCAGCAGCCCCCAGGGCCTCGGGTATAATTCACCCCTCCACTTT CASSPQGLGYNSPLHF
TRBJ1-5 - 14 TRBV6-5 - TGTGCCAGCAGTTACGGTACAGGTGTTCAGCCCCAGCATTTT CASSYGTGVQPQHF
TRBJ1-1 - 13 TRBV7-2 once TGTGCCAGCAGATCAGGGGTGTGGACTGAAGCTTTCTTT CASRSGVWTEAFF
TRBJ2-1 - 14 TRBV19 - TGTGCCAGTAGTCCCTATGGTCCGGTCAATGAGCAGTTCTTC CASSPYGPVNEQFF
TRBJ1-5 TRBD1 16 TRBV2 - TGTGCCAGCAGTGCGGACAGGGCTTATAGCAATCAGCCCCAGCATTTT CASSADRAYSNQPQHF
TRBJ1-2 - 14 TRBV30 once TGTGCCTGGAGTGCCTACAGGGCCTCCTATGGCTACACCTTC CAWSAYRASYGYTF
TRBJ1-1 - 12 TRBV15 - TGTGCCACCAGCTTCGGGGTAACTGAAGCTTTCTTT CATSFGVTEAFF
TRBJ2-1 - 11 TRBV7-8 - TGTGCCAGCAGCTTAGATCTTGAGCAGTTCTTC CASSLDLEQFF
TRBJ1-2 TRBD1 13 TRBV5-4 - TGTGCCAGCAGCTTCAGGGGGGGTATCGGCTACACCTTC CASSFRGGIGYTF
TRBJ2-3 TRBD2 15 TRBV19 - TGTGCCAGTGGACGAGCGGGGGGGATCACAGATACGCAGTATTTT CASGRAGGITDTQYF
TRBJ1-1 - 14 TRBV6-5 - TGTGCCAGCAGTTACCAGGATCTGAACACTGAAGCTTTCTTT CASSYQDLNTEAFF
TRBJ2-2 TRBD2 17 TRBV5-1 - TGCGCCAGCAGCCACAGACTAGCGGGCACGAACACCGGGGAGCTGTTTTTT CASSHRLAGTNTGELFF
TRBJ1-5 - 13 TRBV18 - TGTGCCAGCTCAACCGACTTGGATCAGCCCCAGCATTTT CASSTDLDQPQHF
TRBJ1-2 TRBD1 17 TRBV19 - TGTGCCAGTAGTGGACAGCCCGGGACAGCTAGACTCTATGGCTACACCTTC CASSGQPGTARLYGYTF
TRBJ1-2 - 15 TRBV2 - TGTGCCAGCAGTGAAGGGTCGAGGGGCTTCTATGGCTACACCTTC CASSEGSRGFYGYTF
TRBJ1-4 - 14 TRBV5-1 once TGCGCCAGCAGCTTTGGGGAGAAAAATGAAAAACTGTTTTTT CASSFGEKNEKLFF
TRBJ1-4 - 14 TRBV28 - TGTGCCAGCAGCATTGGGACCTATAATGAAAAACTGTTTTTT CASSIGTYNEKLFF
TRBJ2-1 - 12 TRBV19 - TGTGCCAGAGAGGGACGAGCCGGTGAGCAGTTCTTC CAREGRAGEQFF
TRBJ1-1 TRBD1 16 TRBV5-1 - TGCGCCAGCAGCTTGGGGTTGGTACAGGGGGGCACTGAAGCTTTCTTT CASSLGLVQGGTEAFF
TRBJ1-1 TRBD1 17 TRBV3-1/TRBV3-2 - TGTGCCAGCAGCCAAGATCCCCGGACAGGGTGGAACACTGAAGCTTTCTTT CASSQDPRTGWNTEAFF
TRBJ1-6 TRBD1 14 TRBV18 - TGTGCCAGCTCAGAACAGGGGGCTGGTTCACCCCTCCACTTT CASSEQGAGSPLHF
TRBJ2-6 TRBD1 15 TRBV2 - TGTGCCAGCATTGGACAGGCGGGTGGGGCCAACGTCCTGACTTTC CASIGQAGGANVLTF
TRBJ2-5 - 13 TRBV5-6 - TGTGCCAGCAGCGAGGGGGGCGGGAAGACCCAGTACTTC CASSEGGGKTQYF
TRBJ1-1 TRBD1 15 TRBV5-1 once TGCGCCAGTCTACCCCCGGACAGGATGAACACTGAAGCTTTCTTT CASLPPDRMNTEAFF
TRBJ2-7 TRBD1 14 TRBV6-5 - TGTGCCAGCAGTTACCCGGGACAGGTATACGAGCAGTACTTC CASSYPGQVYEQYF
TRBJ1-6 - 14 TRBV30 - TGTGCCTGGAGTGTGGGCTCCATGGGGTCACCCCTCCACTTT CAWSVGSMGSPLHF
TRBJ1-1 - 13 TRBV15 - TGTGCCACCAACAGGGACGGAACCACTGAAGCTTTCTTT CATNRDGTTEAFF
TRBJ2-2 - 13 TRBV7-3 - TGTGCCAGCAGCCATGATCCTCCCGGGGAGCTGTTTTTT CASSHDPPGELFF
TRBJ2-7 - 12 TRBV4-1 - TGCGCCAGCAGCCAAGGGACGGACGAGCAGTACTTC CASSQGTDEQYF
TRBJ1-4 - 15 TRBV10-1 - TGCGCCAGCAGTGAGTCGAAGAGAACTAATGAAAAACTGTTTTTT CASSESKRTNEKLFF
TRBJ1-1 TRBD1 15 TRBV7-8 - TGTGCCAGCAGCTTACGGACAGGGACGAACACTGAAGCTTTCTTT CASSLRTGTNTEAFF
TRBJ1-2 - 14 TRBV10-2 few TGCGCCAGCAGTGCCCCTGGGGGGACCTATGGCTACACCTTC CASSAPGGTYGYTF
TRBJ1-4 TRBD1 15 TRBV5-8 - TGTGCCAGCACAGCGGCCGGGACAGAAGGGGAAAAACTGTTTTTT CASTAAGTEGEKLFF
TRBJ1-1 - 17 TRBV27 - TGTGCCAGCACCACTCTCTTGCGGAACAGGCGGAACACTGAAGCTTTCTTT CASTTLLRNRRNTEAFF
TRBJ1-3 - 15 TRBV7-9 - TGTGCCAGCAGCGTACACTCTAGCTCTGGAAACACCATATATTTT CASSVHSSSGNTIYF
TRBJ1-1 - 14 TRBV19 - TGTGCCAGTAGTATAGACAGGGGGAACACTGAAGCTTTCTTT CASSIDRGNTEAFF
TRBJ1-6 TRBD1 18 TRBV7-9 - TGTGCCAGCAGCTTAGCTACTGGGTGGACAGGGCGGGATTCACCCCTCCACTTT CASSLATGWTGRDSPLHF
TRBJ2-2 - 16 TRBV18 - TGTGCCAGCTCACCACTTCCGGGGAGTAATACCGGGGAGCTGTTTTTT CASSPLPGSNTGELFF
TRBJ1-3 TRBD1 14 TRBV7-2 - TGTGCCAGCAGGGGGGACAGTACTGGAAACACCATATATTTT CASRGDSTGNTIYF
TRBJ2-6 - 17 TRBV9 - TGTGCCAGCAGCGTAGTCGGGGGATCCACTGGGGCCAACGTCCTGACTTTC CASSVVGGSTGANVLTF
TRBJ2-5 TRBD2 16 TRBV11-1 few TGTGCCAGCACTAAACTAGGCGGGGGTCCCCAAGAGACCCAGTACTTC CASTKLGGGPQETQYF
TRBJ1-5 - 16 TRBV19 - TGTGCCAGTAGTATAACTGGGGCCTATAGCAATCAGCCCCAGCATTTT CASSITGAYSNQPQHF
TRBJ2-6 TRBD2 11 TRBV9 - TGTGCCAGCGCGCGGGGAGGGTTCCTGACTTTC CASARGGFLTF